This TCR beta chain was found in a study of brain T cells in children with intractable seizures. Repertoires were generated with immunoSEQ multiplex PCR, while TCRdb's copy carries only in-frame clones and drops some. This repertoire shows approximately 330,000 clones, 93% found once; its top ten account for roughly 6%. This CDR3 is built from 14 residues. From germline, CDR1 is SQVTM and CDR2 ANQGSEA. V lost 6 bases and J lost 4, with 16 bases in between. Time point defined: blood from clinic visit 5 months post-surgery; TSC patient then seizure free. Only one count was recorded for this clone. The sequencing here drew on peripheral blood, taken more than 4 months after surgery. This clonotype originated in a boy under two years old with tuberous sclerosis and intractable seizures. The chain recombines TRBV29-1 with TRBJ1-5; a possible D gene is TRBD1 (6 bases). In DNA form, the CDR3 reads TGCAGCGTAAGCACCGACAGGATGAATCAGCCCCAGCATTTT. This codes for CSVSTDRMNQPQHF.